This record concerns one T cell receptor beta chain sequence. The CDR3 length is 15 residues. CDR1 is SGHTA, CDR2 FQGTGA, per germline. V lost 3 bases and J 7 bases, leaving 13 bases between the germline ends. This sample stems from a study of blood T cell repertoires in COVID-19. Study-wide context: Samples taken during acute and convalescent COVID-19 were collected in the United States, Italy and Spain. PBMCs, B-cell-depleted T cells, or T cells were the source of the cDNA or gDNA that made up the material.

Authors' methods: Using reference gene primer amplification, nucleated cell counts were estimated. Method: immunoSEQ multiplex PCR; TCRdb's copy keeps in-frame clones and lacks some. V, J and clone size are those of that table, while D and trimming were read from the DNA. The sample includes about 170,000 clones, around 86% of them seen just once. This sequence originates from a man in his sixties or seventies with acute or convalescent COVID-19. Sequenced input: peripheral blood. This chain uses TRBV7-3 with TRBJ1-6, with TRBD1 as a possible D gene (6 bases). The CDR3: CASSFEGQGNSPLHF. In nucleotides, the CDR3 is TGTGCCAGCAGCTTTGAGGGACAAGGAAATTCACCCCTCCACTTT.